This passage covers 10 T cell receptor beta chains from one sample sequenced in a study of blood T cell repertoires in COVID-19. Sequencing was performed with immunoSEQ multiplex PCR; in TCRdb, only in-frame clones are kept and a portion is missing. The sample contains 300,000 or so clones, 90% of which appear only once. Sequencing was carried out using PBMCs or T cells enriched from blood (not recorded which). The source of these receptors is a man aged 60 to 69 who had recovered from COVID-19.

This sequence joins TRBV7-3 and TRBJ1-1, with 7 bases matching TRBD1. J lost 2 bases, V lost 4 bases, and 1 base had no gene match. The CDR3 covers 13 residues. In germline, CDR1 is SGHTA, CDR2 FQGTGA. The CDR3 coding sequence is TGTGCCAGCAGCTGGGACAGAAACACTGAAGCTTTCTTT. Amino acids: CASSWDRNTEAFF.

For this clone: The sample holds other DNA sequences that translate to the same CDR3. V and J are TRBV9 and TRBJ2-1; the D is unclear. V was clipped by 0 bases and J by 0 bases, with 7 bases between them. Per germline, CDR1 SGDLS and CDR2 YYNGEE. This CDR3 comprises 15 residues. The CDR3 bases are TGTGCCAGCAGCGTAGCCCTGTCCTCCTACAATGAGCAGTTCTTC. It translates to CASSVALSSYNEQFF.

CDR3 sequence reads: CATSGNRGYEQFF. CDR3 DNA: TGTGCCACCAGTGGGAACAGGGGGTATGAGCAGTTCTTC. The rearrangement joins TRBV24-1 to TRBJ2-1; 8 bases line up with TRBD1. The CDR3 contains 13 residues. CDR1 KGHDR and CDR2 SFDVKD come from the germline V gene. Trimming removed 5 bases from V and 8 bases from J; junction bases left unmatched: 4.

The V and J genes are TRBV18 and TRBJ1-3; D not certain. CDR3 size: 15 residues. V was clipped by 1 base and J by 0 bases, with 7 bases between them. CDR1 and CDR2 (germline): KGHSH, LQKENI. The CDR3 protein is CASSPRARSGNTIYF. As DNA, the CDR3 is TGTGCCAGCTCACCACGGGCCCGCTCTGGAAACACCATATATTTT.

The chain employs TRBV4-1 and TRBJ1-5; D possibly corresponds to TRBD1 (6 bases). Germline CDR1 and CDR2: MGHRA and YSYEKL. V was shortened by 2 bases and J by 1 base, with 15 bases between the two germline ends. CDR3 length equals 17 residues. Written as DNA, the CDR3 is TGCGCCAGCAGCCAACCTACAGGGAGTAGAAGCAATCAGCCCCAGCATTTT. As protein: CASSQPTGSRSNQPQHF.

Worth noting for this clone: A junction boundary mismatches the germline segment, possibly from a read error. The J gene is TRBJ1-2, the V gene TRBV6-5; D is ambiguous. The CDR3 consists of 14 residues. CDR1 is MNHEY, CDR2 SVGAGI, per germline. CDR3 bases: TGTGCCAGCAGTTTGTCTTTCGATACGGGTGGCTATACCTTC. It encodes CASSLSFDTGGYTF.

The V and J genes are TRBV14 and TRBJ1-1; 7 bases agree with TRBD1. This CDR3 has 17 residues. CDR1 is SGHDN and CDR2 is FVKESK in the germline V gene. Trimming removed 1 base from V and 1 base from J; junction bases left unmatched: 9. The CDR3 loop is CASSQGSQQGRNTEAFF. DNA of the CDR3: TGTGCCAGCAGCCAAGGAAGCCAACAGGGGAGGAACACTGAAGCTTTCTTT.

This clone was picked up one time. CDR3 residues: CASSASGMDGYTF. As DNA, the CDR3 is TGTGCCAGCAGCGCGTCAGGGATGGATGGCTACACCTTC. The genes are TRBV5-6 and TRBJ1-2, with D possibly matching TRBD1 (5 bases). The germline gives CDR1 SGHDT, CDR2 YYEEEE. Trimming cost V 4 bases and J 6 bases, with 13 bases left between them. The CDR3 has 13 amino acids.

The chain has TRBV28 and TRBJ2-3; 8 bases fit TRBD2. The junction had 10 bases not matched to a gene; V was cut back by 5 bases and J by 0 bases. CDR1 and CDR2 from the germline V gene are MDHEN and SYDVKM. The length of the CDR3 is 17 residues. CDR3 nucleotide sequence: TGTGCCAGCAGTCATCCCCGGGAGCGGGGGAGCACAGATACGCAGTATTTT. It is translated as CASSHPRERGSTDTQYF.

The V and J genes are TRBV11-2 and TRBJ1-6, with no clear D. This CDR3 region has 15 residues. The V gene's germline CDR1 is SGHAT and CDR2 FQNNGV. V was cut by 5 bases and J by 0 bases, with 8 bases left in between. The CDR3 DNA sequence: TGTGCCAGCAGCCCTCCTAGCTCCTATAATTCACCCCTCCACTTT. The encoded protein is CASSPPSSYNSPLHF.